These 16 T cell receptor beta chains share one sample of origin, sequenced in a study of blood T cell repertoires in COVID-19. Measured with immunoSEQ multiplex PCR; TCRdb has only the in-frame clones, and not every one. The sample carries some 140,000 clones, 65% to 80% recorded once. The specimen sequenced was peripheral blood. The receptors derive from a man aged 55 to 70 with acute or convalescent COVID-19.

This clone was recorded a few times. The J gene is TRBJ2-7, the V gene TRBV7-2; TRBD2 matches at 8 bases. This CDR3 is built from 13 residues. Germline V CDR1 and CDR2: SGHTA, FQGNSA. The V segment lost 10 bases and the J segment 3 bases; nucleotides outside the gene matches: 8. The CDR3 loop is CATGGSGIYEQYF. In DNA form, the CDR3 reads TGTGCCACCGGGGGTAGCGGGATCTACGAGCAGTACTTC.

The chain couples TRBV2 to TRBJ2-3; D possibly corresponds to TRBD2 (5 bases). There are 15 residues in the CDR3. Trimming took 7 bases from V and 3 from J, leaving 17 bases between them. Germline V CDR1 and CDR2: SNHLY, FYNNEI. The CDR3 reads CASIANGVRTDTQYF. For the CDR3, the DNA is TGTGCCAGCATAGCGAACGGGGTGCGGACAGATACGCAGTATTTT.

The rearrangement joins TRBV4-1 to TRBJ1-2; TRBD1 matches at 9 bases. CDR3 length equals 20 residues. Germline V gene data show CDR1 as MGHRA and CDR2 as YSYEKL. V shed 2 bases, J shed 4 bases, and the junction held 20 bases outside the gene matches. The CDR3 reads CASSQPSGGKPGQGFYGYTF. For the CDR3, the DNA is TGCGCCAGCAGCCAACCAAGCGGGGGCAAACCGGGACAGGGATTCTATGGCTACACCTTC.

This clone has a handful of counts. The V gene is TRBV7-9, the J gene TRBJ2-3, with 7 bases fitting TRBD2. The CDR3 sequence is 17 residues long. The junction had 11 bases not matched to a gene; V was cut back by 5 bases and J by 0 bases. Germline values: CDR1 SEHNR, CDR2 FQNEAQ (reference sequence). The CDR3 coding sequence is TGTGCCAGCAGCCGGACCCAGGGACTACAAAGCACAGATACGCAGTATTTT. Its translation: CASSRTQGLQSTDTQYF.

V and J are TRBV13 and TRBJ1-3; TRBD1 is a possible D gene (6 bases). The CDR3 is 16 amino acids. Germline values: CDR1 PRHDT, CDR2 FYEKMQ (reference sequence). V lost 5 bases and J lost 0, with 14 bases in between. CDR3 sequence: CASSPGTLTSGNTIYF. The CDR3 bases are TGTGCCAGCAGCCCAGGGACACTCACCTCTGGAAACACCATATATTTT.

The V and J genes are TRBV28 and TRBJ1-5; tentative D call: TRBD1 (5 bases). The CDR3 extends over 13 amino acids. The germline V gene has CDR1 MDHEN and CDR2 SYDVKM. V lost 2 bases and J lost 6, with 8 bases in between. CDR3 region: CASSLQGFQPQHF. The CDR3 DNA follows: TGTGCCAGCAGTTTACAGGGATTTCAGCCCCAGCATTTT.

V and J are TRBV9 and TRBJ1-6; D gene ambiguous. The V end lost 0 bases, the J end lost 8 bases, and 6 bases lay between the germline ends. Looked up from germline, CDR1 is SGDLS and CDR2 is YYNGEE. The CDR3 has 13 residues. This CDR3 is CASSVDEDSPLHF. The CDR3 DNA is TGTGCCAGCAGCGTAGACGAGGATTCACCCCTCCACTTT. Complete variable domain (other parts from reference TRBV9 and TRBJ1-6): DSGVTQTPKHLITATGQRVTLRCSPRSGDLSVYWYQQSLDQGLQFLIQYYNGEERAKGNILERFSAQQFPDLHSELNLSSLELGDSALYFCASSVDEDSPLHFGNGTRLTVT.

In nucleotides, the CDR3 is TGTGCCAGCAGCTTCCAGGGGGCAGGGGAGACCCAGTACTTC. It is translated as CASSFQGAGETQYF. This chain uses TRBV5-4 with TRBJ2-5; the match to TRBD1 covers 8 bases. The CDR3 is 14 residues long. Germline CDR1 SGHNT, CDR2 YYREEE (reference sequence). V shed 2 bases, J shed 5 bases, and the junction held 5 bases outside the gene matches. Full variable domain (missing parts from reference TRBV5-4 and TRBJ2-5): ETGVTQSPTHLIKTRGQQVTLRCSSQSGHNTVSWYQQALGQGPQFIFQYYREEENGRGNFPPRFSGLQFPNYSSELNVNALELDDSALYLCASSFQGAGETQYFGPGTRLLVL.

This clone was seen only a few times. The chain uses TRBV18 and TRBJ1-3, with unresolved D. In germline, CDR1 is KGHSH, CDR2 LQKENI. V lost 3 bases to trimming and J lost 3 bases, with 6 bases between them. This CDR3 spans 13 amino acids. The CDR3 DNA is TGTGCCAGCTCACCCGAGGATGGAAACACCATATATTTT. Its protein is CASSPEDGNTIYF. Drawing the rest from reference TRBV18 and TRBJ1-3, the complete variable domain is NAGVMQNPRHLVRRRGQEARLRCSPMKGHSHVYWYRQLPEEGLKFMVYLQKENIIDESGMPKERFSAEFPKEGPSILRIQQVVRGDSAAYFCASSPEDGNTIYFGEGSWLTVV.

The count of this clone is one. The V and J genes are TRBV30 and TRBJ2-3; perhaps D is TRBD1 or TRBD2 (5 bases each). CDR3 length equals 12 residues. V was shortened by 5 bases and J by 6 bases, with 12 bases between the two germline ends. The germline CDR1 and CDR2 sequences are GTSNPN and SVGIG (reference sequence). CDR3 DNA: TGTGCCTGGGAGGGGCTGGGCGATACGCAGTATTTT. Encoded protein: CAWEGLGDTQYF.

This clone was observed a single time. This sequence joins TRBV6-1 and TRBJ1-6; 8 bases agree with TRBD1. Losses at the gene ends were 0 bases for V and 0 bases for J; bases not matched to a gene: 10. CDR1 and CDR2 (germline): MNHNS, SASEGT. The length of the CDR3 is 20 residues. CDR3 region: CASSEALGAGGLSYNSPLHF. The CDR3 bases are TGTGCCAGCAGTGAAGCGCTAGGCGCAGGGGGCCTCTCCTATAATTCACCCCTCCACTTT.

The chain employs TRBV5-1 and TRBJ1-6; D possibly corresponds to TRBD1 (6 bases). The CDR3 spans 15 residues. CDR1 is SGHRS, CDR2 YFSETQ, per germline. V lost 4 bases, J lost 7 bases, and 15 bases lay in between. The CDR3 protein is CASSVGRGSNSPLHF. The CDR3 bases are TGCGCCAGCAGCGTCGGGAGGGGGTCGAATTCACCCCTCCACTTT.

V is TRBV4-1 and J is TRBJ2-6; 9 bases align to TRBD1. The CDR3 covers 19 residues. The germline CDR1 and CDR2 sequences are MGHRA and YSYEKL. The V and J ends lost 0 bases and 1 base, in that order; junction bases with no gene match: 7. CDR3 sequence reads: CASSQDIQGARSGANVLTF. The CDR3 DNA sequence: TGCGCCAGCAGCCAAGATATACAGGGGGCCCGGTCTGGGGCCAACGTCCTGACTTTC.

The genes are TRBV27 and TRBJ1-4, with 11 positions matching TRBD1. V lost 5 bases to trimming and J lost 8 bases; unmatched junction nucleotides: 7. This CDR3 is built from 15 residues. The germline V gene encodes CDR1 MNHEY and CDR2 SMNVEV (reference sequence). The CDR3 loop reads CASSRRTGGAEKLFF. The DNA of the CDR3 is TGTGCCAGCAGTCGCCGGACAGGGGGCGCGGAAAAACTGTTTTTT.

The rearrangement links TRBV7-9 to TRBJ1-4; the D gene is possibly TRBD1 (6 bases). V was trimmed by 5 bases and J by 8 bases, leaving 21 bases between them. The CDR3 is 16 amino acids. CDR1 and CDR2 from the germline V gene are SEHNR and FQNEAQ (reference sequence). Here the CDR3 DNA reads TGTGCCAGCAGCACTATTTTGACAGGCGGTGGGGAAAAACTGTTTTTT. This encodes CASSTILTGGGEKLFF. Based on the CDR3 plus reference TRBV7-9 and TRBJ1-4, the full variable domain is DTGVSQNPRHKITKRGQNVTFRCDPISEHNRLYWYRQTLGQGPEFLTYFQNEAQLEKSRLLSDRFSAERPKGSFSTLEIQRTEQGDSAMYLCASSTILTGGGEKLFFGSGTQLSVL.

The chain combines TRBV28 with TRBJ2-1, with a possible D match to TRBD1 (5 bases). Per germline, CDR1 MDHEN and CDR2 SYDVKM. V was clipped by 3 bases and J by 7 bases, with 16 bases between them. There are 15 residues in the CDR3. This CDR3 reads CASSFGQGNRNEQFF. The CDR3 nucleotides read TGTGCCAGCAGTTTTGGGCAGGGTAATAGGAATGAGCAGTTCTTC.